This TCR beta chain was observed in a study of cytomegalovirus exposure and HLA in healthy donors. Here immunoSEQ multiplex PCR was the method, and the copy in TCRdb shows in-frame clones only, minus some. The data hold over 100,000 clones, with over 85% observed a single time. Findings of the study overall: The tendency of first-cohort TCR clusters to co-occur in the roughly 120 validation repertoires was identified by a subsequent analysis. Cytomegalovirus status was reportedly diagnosed by the classifier with high specificity and sensitivity.

CDR3 length equals 14 residues. Germline CDR1 and CDR2: MDHEN and SYDVKM. V shed 4 bases and J 9 bases; nucleotides not matched to a gene: 10. Comments on this clone: Antigen unknown.

V usage is TRBV28 and J usage is TRBJ1-1, with 8 bases matching TRBD1. This clonotype originated in a man under 40 in good health and CMV-seronegative. Sequencing was done on a sample of PBMCs. CDR3 sequence (DNA): TGTGCCAGCAGTTCACCGGGACAGGAACAAAAAGCTTTCTTT. Protein product: CASSSPGQEQKAFF.